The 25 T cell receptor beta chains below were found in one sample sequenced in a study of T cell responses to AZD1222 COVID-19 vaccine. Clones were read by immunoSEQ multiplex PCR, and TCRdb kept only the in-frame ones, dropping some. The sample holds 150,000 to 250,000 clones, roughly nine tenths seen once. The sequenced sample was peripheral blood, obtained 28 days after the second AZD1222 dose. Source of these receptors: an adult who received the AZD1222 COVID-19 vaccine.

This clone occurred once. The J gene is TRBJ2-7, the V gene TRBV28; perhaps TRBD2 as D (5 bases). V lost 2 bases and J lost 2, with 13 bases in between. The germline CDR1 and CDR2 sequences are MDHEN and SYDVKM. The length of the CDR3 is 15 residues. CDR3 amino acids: CASSLRGRRPYEQYF. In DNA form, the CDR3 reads TGTGCCAGCAGTTTACGCGGGCGCCGCCCCTACGAGCAGTACTTC. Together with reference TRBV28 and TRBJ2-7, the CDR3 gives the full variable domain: DVKVTQSSRYLVKRTGEKVFLECVQDMDHENMFWYRQDPGLGLRLIYFSYDVKMKEKGDIPEGYSVSREKKERFSLILESASTNQTSMYLCASSLRGRRPYEQYFGPGTRLTVT.

This CDR3 reads CASTLFGTTDTQYF. The CDR3 nucleotides read TGTGCCAGCACCCTATTCGGGACTACAGATACGCAGTATTTT. This rearrangement joins TRBV6-5 to TRBJ2-3; weak D call: TRBD2 (6 bases). Germline loops: CDR1 MNHEY, CDR2 SVGAGI. This CDR3 is built from 14 residues. Trimming removed 7 bases from V and 3 bases from J, with 14 bases in between.

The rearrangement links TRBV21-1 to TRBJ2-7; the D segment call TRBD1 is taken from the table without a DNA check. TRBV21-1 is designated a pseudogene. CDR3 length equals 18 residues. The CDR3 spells CASSSRGVRGTSPYEQYF. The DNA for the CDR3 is TGTGCCAGCAGCTCTCGAGGGGTCAGGGGTACCTCGCCCTACGAGCAGTACTTC.

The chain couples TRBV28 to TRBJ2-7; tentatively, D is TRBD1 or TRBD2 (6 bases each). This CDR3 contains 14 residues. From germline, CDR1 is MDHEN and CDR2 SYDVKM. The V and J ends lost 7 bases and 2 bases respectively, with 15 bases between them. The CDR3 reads CASNSLGGAYEQYF. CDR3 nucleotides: TGTGCCAGCAACTCGCTCGGGGGCGCCTACGAGCAGTACTTC.

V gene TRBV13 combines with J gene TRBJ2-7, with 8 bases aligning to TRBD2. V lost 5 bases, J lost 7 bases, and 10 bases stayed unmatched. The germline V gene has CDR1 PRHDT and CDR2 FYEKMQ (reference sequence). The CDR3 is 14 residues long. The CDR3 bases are TGTGCCAGCAGCCCCCGGGGGGGGCCTGGGGAGCAGTACTTC. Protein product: CASSPRGGPGEQYF. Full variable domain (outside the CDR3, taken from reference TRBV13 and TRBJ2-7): AAGVIQSPRHLIKEKRETATLKCYPIPRHDTVYWYQQGPGQDPQFLISFYEKMQSDKGSIPDRFSAQQFSDYHSELNMSSLELGDSALYFCASSPRGGPGEQYFGPGTRLTVT.

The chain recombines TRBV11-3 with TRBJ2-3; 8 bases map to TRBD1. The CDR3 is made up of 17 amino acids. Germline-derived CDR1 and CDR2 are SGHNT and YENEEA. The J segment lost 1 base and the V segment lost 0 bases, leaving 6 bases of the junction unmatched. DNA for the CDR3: TGTGCCAGCAGCTTAGAGTACCCAGGGGGCGGCACAGATACGCAGTATTTT. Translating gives CASSLEYPGGGTDTQYF.

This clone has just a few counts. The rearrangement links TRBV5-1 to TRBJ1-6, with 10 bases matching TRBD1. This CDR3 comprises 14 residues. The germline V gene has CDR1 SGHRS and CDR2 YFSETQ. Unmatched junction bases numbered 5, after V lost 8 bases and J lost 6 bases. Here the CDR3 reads CARAGDRGNSPLHF. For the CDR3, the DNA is TGCGCCAGGGCGGGGGACAGGGGTAATTCACCCCTCCACTTT.

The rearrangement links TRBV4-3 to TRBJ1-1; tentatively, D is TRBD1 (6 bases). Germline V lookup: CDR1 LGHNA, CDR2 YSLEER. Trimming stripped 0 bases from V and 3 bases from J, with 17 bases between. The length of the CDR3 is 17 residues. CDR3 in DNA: TGCGCCAGCAGCCAAGATCTTTGGGGGGGCGTTGACACTGAAGCTTTCTTT. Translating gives CASSQDLWGGVDTEAFF.

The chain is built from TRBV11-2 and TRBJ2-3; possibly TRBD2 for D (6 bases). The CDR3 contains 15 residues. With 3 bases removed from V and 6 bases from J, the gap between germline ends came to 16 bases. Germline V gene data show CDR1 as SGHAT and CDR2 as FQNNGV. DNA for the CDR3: TGTGCCAGCAGCTTGACTCCCACTCGGGGGGATACGCAGTATTTT. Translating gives CASSLTPTRGDTQYF.

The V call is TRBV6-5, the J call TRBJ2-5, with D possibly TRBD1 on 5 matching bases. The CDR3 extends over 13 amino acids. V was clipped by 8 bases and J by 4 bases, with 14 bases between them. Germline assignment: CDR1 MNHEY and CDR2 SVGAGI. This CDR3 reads CASEQTGTETQYF. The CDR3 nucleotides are TGTGCCAGCGAGCAAACAGGAACAGAGACCCAGTACTTC.

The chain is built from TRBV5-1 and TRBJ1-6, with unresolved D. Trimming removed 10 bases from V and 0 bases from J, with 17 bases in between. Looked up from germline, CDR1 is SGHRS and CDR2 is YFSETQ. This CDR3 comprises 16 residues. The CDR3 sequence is CASRQEVLSYNSPLHF. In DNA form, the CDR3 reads TGCGCCTCCCGGCAGGAGGTACTCTCCTATAATTCACCCCTCCACTTT.

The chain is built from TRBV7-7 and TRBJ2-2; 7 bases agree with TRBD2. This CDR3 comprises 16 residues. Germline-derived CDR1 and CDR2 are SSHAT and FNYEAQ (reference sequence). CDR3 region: CASGVVAGDKTGELFF. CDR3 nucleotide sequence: TGTGCTAGCGGAGTCGTGGCGGGAGACAAGACCGGGGAGCTGTTTTTT. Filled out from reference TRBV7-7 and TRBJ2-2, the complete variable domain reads GAGVSQSPRYKVTKRGQDVTLRCDPISSHATLYWYQQALGQGPEFLTYFNYEAQPDKSGLPSDRFSAERPEGSISTLTIQRTEQRDSAMYRCASGVVAGDKTGELFFGEGSRLTVL.

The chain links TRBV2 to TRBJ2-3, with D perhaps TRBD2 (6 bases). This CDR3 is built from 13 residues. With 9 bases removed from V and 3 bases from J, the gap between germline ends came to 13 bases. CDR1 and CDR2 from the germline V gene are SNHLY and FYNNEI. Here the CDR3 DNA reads TGTGCCAGTGCGCTAGCGCTGACAGATACGCAGTATTTT. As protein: CASALALTDTQYF.

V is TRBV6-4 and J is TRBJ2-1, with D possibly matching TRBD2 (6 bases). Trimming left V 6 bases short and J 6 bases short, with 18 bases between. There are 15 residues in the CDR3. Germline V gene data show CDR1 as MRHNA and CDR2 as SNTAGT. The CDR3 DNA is TGTGCCAGCAGCCCCACTAGCCTGTTTTCCAATGAGCAGTTCTTC. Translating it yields CASSPTSLFSNEQFF.

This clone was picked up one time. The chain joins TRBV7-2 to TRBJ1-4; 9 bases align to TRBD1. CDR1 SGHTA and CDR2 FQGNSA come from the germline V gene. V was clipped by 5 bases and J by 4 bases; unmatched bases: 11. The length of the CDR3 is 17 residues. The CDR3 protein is CASSAAGTGLGNEKLFF. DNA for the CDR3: TGTGCCAGCAGCGCAGCCGGGACAGGGCTGGGTAATGAAAAACTGTTTTTT.

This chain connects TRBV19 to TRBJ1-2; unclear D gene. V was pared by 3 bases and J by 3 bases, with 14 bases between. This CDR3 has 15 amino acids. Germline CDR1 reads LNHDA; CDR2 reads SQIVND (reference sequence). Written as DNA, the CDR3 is TGTGCCAGTAGTATCTCTCTTACCGGGGACTATGGCTACACCTTC. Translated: CASSISLTGDYGYTF.

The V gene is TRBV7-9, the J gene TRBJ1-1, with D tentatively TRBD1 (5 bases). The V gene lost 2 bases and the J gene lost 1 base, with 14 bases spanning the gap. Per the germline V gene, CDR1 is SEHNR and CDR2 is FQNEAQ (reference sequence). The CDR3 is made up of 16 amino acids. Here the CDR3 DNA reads TGTGCCAGCAGCTTAAGGTCGTTCGGGGGGAACACTGAAGCTTTCTTT. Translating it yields CASSLRSFGGNTEAFF.

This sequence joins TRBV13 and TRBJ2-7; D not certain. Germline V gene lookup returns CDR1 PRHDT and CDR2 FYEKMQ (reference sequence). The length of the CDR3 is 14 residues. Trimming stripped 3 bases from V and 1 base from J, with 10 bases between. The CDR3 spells CASSFEAGSYEQYF. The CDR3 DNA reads TGTGCCAGCAGCTTTGAGGCAGGTTCCTACGAGCAGTACTTC.

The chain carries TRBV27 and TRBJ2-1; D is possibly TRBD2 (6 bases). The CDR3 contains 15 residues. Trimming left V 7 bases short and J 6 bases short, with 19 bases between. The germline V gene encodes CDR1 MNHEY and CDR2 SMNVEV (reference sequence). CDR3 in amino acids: CASISTGGEVNEQFF. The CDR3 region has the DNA TGTGCCAGCATCTCGACCGGGGGTGAGGTCAATGAGCAGTTCTTC.

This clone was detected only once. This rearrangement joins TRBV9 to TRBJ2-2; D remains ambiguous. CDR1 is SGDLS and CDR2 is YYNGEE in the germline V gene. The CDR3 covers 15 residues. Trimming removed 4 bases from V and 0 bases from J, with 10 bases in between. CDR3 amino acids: CASSMTTTNTGELFF. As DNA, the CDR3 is TGTGCCAGCAGCATGACAACTACGAACACCGGGGAGCTGTTTTTT.

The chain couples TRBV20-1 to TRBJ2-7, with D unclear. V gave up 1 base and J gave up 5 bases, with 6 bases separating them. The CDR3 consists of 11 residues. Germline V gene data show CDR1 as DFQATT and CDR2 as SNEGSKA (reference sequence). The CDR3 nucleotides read TGCAGTGCTAGAGGCGGAGACGAGCAGTACTTC. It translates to CSARGGDEQYF.

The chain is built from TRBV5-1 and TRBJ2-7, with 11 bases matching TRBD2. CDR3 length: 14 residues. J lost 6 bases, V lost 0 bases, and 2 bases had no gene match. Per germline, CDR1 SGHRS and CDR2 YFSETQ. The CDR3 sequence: CASSLVLAGVEQYF. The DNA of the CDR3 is TGCGCCAGCAGCTTGGTACTAGCGGGAGTCGAGCAGTACTTC.

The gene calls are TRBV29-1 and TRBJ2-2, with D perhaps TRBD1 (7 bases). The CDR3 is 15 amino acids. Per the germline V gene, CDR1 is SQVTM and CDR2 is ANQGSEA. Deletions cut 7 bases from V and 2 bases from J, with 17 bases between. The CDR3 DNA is TGCAGCGCCGCGGGACAGTCGGGTAACACCGGGGAGCTGTTTTTT. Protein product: CSAAGQSGNTGELFF.

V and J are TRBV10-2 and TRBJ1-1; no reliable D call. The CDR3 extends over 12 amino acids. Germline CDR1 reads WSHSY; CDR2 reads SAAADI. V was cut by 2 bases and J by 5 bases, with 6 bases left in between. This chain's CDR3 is CASSEHETEAFF. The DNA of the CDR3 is TGCGCCAGCAGTGAGCACGAGACTGAAGCTTTCTTT.

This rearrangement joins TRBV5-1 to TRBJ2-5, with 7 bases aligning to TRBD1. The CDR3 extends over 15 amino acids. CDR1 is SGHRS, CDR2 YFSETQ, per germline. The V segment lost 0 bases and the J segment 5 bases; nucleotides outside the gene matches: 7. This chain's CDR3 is CASSLAKGGAETQYF. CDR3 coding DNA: TGCGCCAGCAGCTTGGCCAAAGGGGGCGCCGAGACCCAGTACTTC.